The sequence of this T cell receptor (beta chain) was determined in a study of T-cell memory formation after mild COVID-19. Germline values: CDR1 MNHEY, CDR2 SVGEGT. V gave up 7 bases and J gave up 4 bases, with 8 bases separating them. The CDR3 covers 11 residues. The 5'RACE method, run with constant-segment primers, produced TCR alpha and TCR beta cDNA libraries (carrying sample barcodes and UMIs). TCRdb re-called the 5' RACE reads through MiXCR, storing one row per CDR3 protein. The profile shows around 410,000 distinct CDR3 sequences, less than 25% of them singletons. V and J are TRBV6-2 or TRBV6-3 and TRBJ2-7; D not resolved. The sequencing input was PBMCs or a T cell subset sorted from them (not recorded which). This sequence originates from an adult woman who had mild COVID-19 (a few samples of this study predate the infection). Cell type and time point are not known. This CDR3 reads CASTTSYEQYF. CDR3 in DNA: TGTGCCAGCACCACAAGTTACGAGCAGTACTTC.